This TCR beta chain was found in a study of Graves' ophthalmopathy and Graves' hyperthyroidism. Regarding the study as a whole: For separating ophthalmopathy from stable hyperthyroidism, a 13-signature model gave 85% to 90% sensitivity and 80% to 84% specificity.

Worth noting for this clonotype: Its antigen is still unknown. The junction does not match germline at one end; this may be a read error.

The germline CDR1 and CDR2 sequences are ENHRY and SYGVKD. The CDR3 is made up of 19 amino acids. Amplification of TCR beta CDR3 regions used RNA transcripts. Scientists carried out first-round RT-PCR using HTBI primers and then a second-round multiplex PCR. A single record per CDR3 protein comes from TCRdb applying MiXCR to the multiplex PCR reads. Of 600,000 to 700,000 distinct CDR3 sequences in the sample, over 40% were seen once. This receptor was identified in an adult man with Graves' ophthalmopathy. V is TRBV10-3 and J is TRBJ2-7; a weak D match, TRBD2 (5 bases). The specimen sequenced was peripheral blood. CDR3 DNA sequence: TGTGCCAGCAGTGAAGCGGCACCGGTCTCTAGCTACGATCTTCGCGAGCAGTACTTC. Its protein is CASSEAAPVSSYDLREQYF.